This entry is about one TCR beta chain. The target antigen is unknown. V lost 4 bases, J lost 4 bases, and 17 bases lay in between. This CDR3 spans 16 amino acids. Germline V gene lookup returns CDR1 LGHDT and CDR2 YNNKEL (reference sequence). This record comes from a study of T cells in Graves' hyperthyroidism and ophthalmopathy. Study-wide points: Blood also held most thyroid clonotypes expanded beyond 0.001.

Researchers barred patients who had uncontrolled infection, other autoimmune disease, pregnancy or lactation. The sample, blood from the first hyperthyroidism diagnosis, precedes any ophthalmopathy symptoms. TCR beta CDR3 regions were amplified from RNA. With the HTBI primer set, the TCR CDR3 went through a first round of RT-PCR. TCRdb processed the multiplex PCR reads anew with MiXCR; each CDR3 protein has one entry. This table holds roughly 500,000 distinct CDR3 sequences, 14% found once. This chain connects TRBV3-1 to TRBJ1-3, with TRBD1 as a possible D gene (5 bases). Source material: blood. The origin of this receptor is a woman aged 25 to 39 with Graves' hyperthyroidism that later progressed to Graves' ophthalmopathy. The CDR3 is CASSPSGGGVGNTIYF. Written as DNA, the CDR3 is TGTGCCAGCAGCCCCTCTGGCGGGGGTGTCGGAAACACCATATATTTT.